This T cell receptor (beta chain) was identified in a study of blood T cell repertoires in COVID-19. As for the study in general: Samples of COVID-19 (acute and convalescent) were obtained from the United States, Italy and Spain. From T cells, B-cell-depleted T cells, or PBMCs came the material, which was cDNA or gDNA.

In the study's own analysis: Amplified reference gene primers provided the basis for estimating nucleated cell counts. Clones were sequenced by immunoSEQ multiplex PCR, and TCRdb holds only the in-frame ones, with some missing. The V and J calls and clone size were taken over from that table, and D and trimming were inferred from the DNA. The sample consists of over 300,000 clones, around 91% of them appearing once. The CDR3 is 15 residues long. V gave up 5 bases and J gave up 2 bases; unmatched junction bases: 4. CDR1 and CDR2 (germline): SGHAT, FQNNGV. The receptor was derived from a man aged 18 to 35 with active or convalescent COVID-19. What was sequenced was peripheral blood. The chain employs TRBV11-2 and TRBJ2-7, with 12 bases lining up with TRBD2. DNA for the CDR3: TGTGCCAGCAGCCCGACTAGCGGGGGACCCTACGAGCAGTACTTC. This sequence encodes CASSPTSGGPYEQYF.